Listed here are 30 T cell receptor beta chains from one sample, sequenced in a study of Ad26.COV2.S vaccination and SARS-CoV-2 variants. This sample's treatment: 15 to 20 received Ad26.COV2.S at low or high dose, single or two shots; five or six received placebo; per-sample allocation not given. Samples analyzed were those drawn on day 63 after the first vaccine or placebo injection. TCRdb's copy holds only in-frame clones and misses some; the assay was immunoSEQ multiplex PCR. The sample holds about 420,000 clones, roughly 88% seen once. The input for sequencing was peripheral blood, taken in a trial of Ad26.COV2.S vaccine versus placebo. The receptor set was obtained from a person aged 18-60 years who received the Ad26.COV2.S COVID-19 vaccine or a placebo.

CDR3 protein: CASSFNRGRGTEAFF. CDR3 sequence (DNA): TGTGCCAGCAGCTTCAACAGGGGGCGCGGCACTGAAGCTTTCTTT. This chain links TRBV5-4 with TRBJ1-1, with 9 bases matching TRBD1. CDR1 and CDR2 (germline): SGHNT, YYREEE (reference sequence). J gave up 4 bases and V 2 bases, and 6 bases lay outside the gene matches. This CDR3 is built from 15 residues.

V gene TRBV7-9 combines with J gene TRBJ2-4; perhaps TRBD1 as D (6 bases). CDR1 and CDR2 from the germline V gene are SEHNR and FQNEAQ (reference sequence). V was clipped by 10 bases and J by 7 bases, with 20 bases between them. The CDR3 loop spans 14 amino acids. The DNA for the CDR3 is TGTGCCACCAACTTACAGGGCCCTTCGAACATTCAGTACTTC. Amino acids: CATNLQGPSNIQYF.

As to this clone: This sample also contains other DNA sequences that code for the same CDR3. This chain connects TRBV19 to TRBJ2-7; D call uncertain. Germline-derived CDR1 and CDR2 are LNHDA and SQIVND (reference sequence). With 2 bases removed from V and 2 bases from J, the gap between germline ends came to 10 bases. The CDR3 is 14 residues long. CDR3 DNA: TGTGCCAGTAGTATAACGGGCGGAGCCTACGAGCAGTACTTC. Its protein product is CASSITGGAYEQYF.

The rearrangement links TRBV5-1 to TRBJ1-2; TRBD1 agrees at 7 bases. The CDR3 length is 16 residues. Germline V gives CDR1 SGHRS, CDR2 YFSETQ. Trimming took 0 bases from V and 0 from J; bases not matched to a gene: 5. The CDR3 DNA reads TGCGCCAGCAGCTTGGAGGGACAGTCCGCTAACTATGGCTACACCTTC. It is translated as CASSLEGQSANYGYTF.

The rearrangement uses TRBV7-9 and TRBJ1-5, with TRBD1 identical over 8 bases. The germline CDR1 and CDR2 sequences are SEHNR and FQNEAQ (reference sequence). The V gene end was trimmed by 5 bases and the J gene end by 6 bases; junction bases not matched to a gene: 9. The CDR3 consists of 15 residues. The CDR3 sequence is CASSPRQGSGQPQHF. The CDR3 nucleotides read TGTGCCAGCAGCCCACGACAGGGGTCTGGTCAGCCCCAGCATTTT.

V is TRBV7-5 and J is TRBJ1-4; TRBD1, the table's D call, lacks a check against the DNA. TRBV7-5 is assigned pseudogene status. This CDR3 contains 14 residues. CDR3 bases: TGTGTCAGAAGCTTAGTGGCAGAAAATGAAAAACTGTTTTTT. Translating gives CVRSLVAENEKLFF.

The V and J genes are TRBV5-4 and TRBJ2-2; 9 bases fit TRBD2. Germline lookup yields CDR1 SGHNT and CDR2 YYREEE (reference sequence). With V trimmed by 0 bases and J by 0 bases, 6 bases remained unmatched. The CDR3 covers 18 residues. The CDR3 DNA sequence: TGTGCCAGCAGCTTGGATCCCTTAGCGGGGGCGAACACCGGGGAGCTGTTTTTT. Translation: CASSLDPLAGANTGELFF. Looking up the rest from reference TRBV5-4 and TRBJ2-2 gives the full variable domain: ETGVTQSPTHLIKTRGQQVTLRCSSQSGHNTVSWYQQALGQGPQFIFQYYREEENGRGNFPPRFSGLQFPNYSSELNVNALELDDSALYLCASSLDPLAGANTGELFFGEGSRLTVL.

CDR3 loop: CASSEGYNSPLHF. The CDR3 DNA sequence: TGCGCCAGCAGTGAGGGCTATAATTCACCCCTCCACTTT. The rearrangement uses TRBV10-1 and TRBJ1-6; D is undetermined. V dropped 2 bases and J dropped 3 bases, with 2 bases sitting between them. CDR1 and CDR2 from the germline V gene are WNHNN and SYGVQD (reference sequence). The CDR3 spans 13 residues.

The chain couples TRBV2 to TRBJ2-1; 11 bases fit TRBD1. CDR3 length: 14 residues. Germline lookup yields CDR1 SNHLY and CDR2 FYNNEI. V was pared by 6 bases and J by 7 bases, with 5 bases of the junction left unmatched. CDR3 sequence reads: CASRSGTGGNEQFF. CDR3 bases: TGTGCCAGCAGATCCGGGACAGGGGGTAATGAGCAGTTCTTC.

In this sample, this clone turned up once. This chain joins TRBV29-1 and TRBJ1-1; D unclear. The V end lost 6 bases, the J end lost 4 bases, and 15 bases lay between the germline ends. Looked up from germline, CDR1 is SQVTM and CDR2 is ANQGSEA. The CDR3 is 13 residues long. The CDR3 DNA is TGCAGCGTCCGAAGCGTTATCGGCACTGAAGCTTTCTTT. This codes for CSVRSVIGTEAFF.

The chain joins TRBV4-3 to TRBJ1-2; D is uncertain. CDR3 length: 14 amino acids. Trimming took off 1 base at V and 2 bases at J, with 8 bases between the two ends. Germline V gene lookup returns CDR1 LGHNA and CDR2 YSLEER. CDR3: CASSQGIENYGYTF. For the CDR3, the DNA is TGCGCCAGCAGCCAAGGTATAGAGAACTATGGCTACACCTTC.

This chain joins TRBV28 and TRBJ1-1, with D possibly TRBD1 on 6 matching bases. The CDR3 spans 14 residues. Trimming removed 5 bases at V and 5 bases at J, with 15 bases between. Germline V gene lookup returns CDR1 MDHEN and CDR2 SYDVKM. CDR3 region: CASSLRGFYTEAFF. The CDR3 DNA is TGTGCCAGCAGTCTCAGGGGCTTTTATACTGAAGCTTTCTTT.

V is TRBV7-2 and J is TRBJ1-3; the D gene is possibly TRBD1 (6 bases). Trimming pared 5 bases from V and 2 bases from J, leaving 13 bases between. This CDR3 is built from 15 residues. CDR1 is SGHTA, CDR2 FQGNSA, per germline. The CDR3 sequence: CASSTGRQAGNTIYF. The CDR3 DNA reads TGTGCCAGCAGCACAGGCCGACAGGCTGGAAACACCATATATTTT.

This chain joins TRBV5-5 and TRBJ2-3, with D maybe TRBD2 (5 bases). CDR1 is SGHKS and CDR2 is YYEKEE in the germline V gene (reference sequence). V gave up 1 base and J gave up 4 bases, with 10 bases separating them. CDR3 size: 14 residues. In nucleotides, the CDR3 is TGTGCCAGCAGCTTGACTAGTATAGCAGATACGCAGTATTTT. It encodes CASSLTSIADTQYF.

V is TRBV24-1 and J is TRBJ2-5; D may be TRBD2 (7 bases). The V gene's germline CDR1 is KGHDR and CDR2 SFDVKD. This CDR3 spans 14 amino acids. V was shortened by 4 bases and J by 9 bases, with 17 bases between the two germline ends. In DNA form, the CDR3 reads TGTGCCACCAGTGAATCTAGCGAGGGGGGGGCCCAGTACTTC. Translation gives CATSESSEGGAQYF.

The V gene is TRBV4-1, the J gene TRBJ1-6, with D unresolved. This CDR3 contains 17 residues. Germline loops: CDR1 MGHRA, CDR2 YSYEKL. The V end was cut by 3 bases, the J end by 0 bases, with 12 bases between. The CDR3 loop is CASSHELRGSYNSPLHF. The CDR3, as DNA: TGCGCCAGCAGCCACGAACTGCGGGGCTCCTATAATTCACCCCTCCACTTT.

This clone was seen a single time. This chain connects TRBV6-5 to TRBJ2-3; D might be TRBD2 (5 bases). Deletions cut 0 bases from V and 11 bases from J, with 9 bases between. The CDR3 runs 12 residues. CDR1 is MNHEY, CDR2 SVGAGI, per germline. In DNA, the CDR3 is TGTGCCAGCAGTTACTCGTTGGACTTGCAGTATTTT. Translating it yields CASSYSLDLQYF.

V and J are TRBV28 and TRBJ1-5; D ambiguous. In germline, CDR1 is MDHEN, CDR2 SYDVKM. Trimming removed 5 bases at V and 3 bases at J, with 2 bases between. The CDR3 is made up of 11 amino acids. The CDR3 DNA reads TGTGCCAGCAGTCCCAATCAGCCCCAGCATTTT. Residues: CASSPNQPQHF.

The rearrangement uses TRBV11-1 and TRBJ2-4; tentatively, D is TRBD1 (6 bases). Per the germline V gene, CDR1 is SGHAT and CDR2 is FQDESV (reference sequence). V lost 1 base to trimming and J lost 2 bases, with 9 bases between them. The CDR3 covers 15 residues. The CDR3 reads CASSLDRVSKNIQYF. DNA for the CDR3: TGTGCCAGCAGCTTAGACAGGGTTTCCAAAAACATTCAGTACTTC.

This clone was picked up one time. The chain links TRBV5-1 to TRBJ2-2, with unresolved D. Trimming cost V 0 bases and J 7 bases, with 7 bases left between them. The CDR3 has 13 amino acids. CDR1 SGHRS and CDR2 YFSETQ come from the germline V gene. The CDR3 DNA is TGCGCCAGCAGCTTGGACACGGGCGGGGAGCTGTTTTTT. Translating gives CASSLDTGGELFF.

This rearrangement joins TRBV27 to TRBJ1-5, with D maybe TRBD1 (5 bases). From germline, CDR1 is MNHEY and CDR2 SMNVEV (reference sequence). This CDR3 comprises 15 residues. Trimming stripped 6 bases from V and 0 bases from J, with 12 bases between. CDR3 sequence reads: CASRKGTYSNQPQHF. The CDR3 DNA reads TGTGCCAGCAGAAAGGGGACTTATAGCAATCAGCCCCAGCATTTT.

The V call is TRBV19, the J call TRBJ1-6; D might be TRBD1 (5 bases). V dropped 4 bases and J dropped 6 bases, with 10 bases sitting between them. Per the germline V gene, CDR1 is LNHDA and CDR2 is SQIVND (reference sequence). The CDR3 consists of 14 residues. The CDR3 here is CASSRDVLNSPLHF. As DNA, the CDR3 is TGTGCCAGTAGTAGGGACGTGCTTAATTCACCCCTCCACTTT.

The chain recombines TRBV6-5 with TRBJ1-5, with D uncertain. V lost 0 bases to trimming and J lost 2 bases, with 8 bases between them. The CDR3 has 15 amino acids. Germline loops: CDR1 MNHEY, CDR2 SVGAGI. Written as DNA, the CDR3 is TGTGCCAGCAGTTACTCGGGCAGCGGCAATCAGCCCCAGCATTTT. Translating it yields CASSYSGSGNQPQHF.

This chain uses TRBV9 with TRBJ1-6; 7 positions agree with TRBD1. Germline-derived CDR1 and CDR2 are SGDLS and YYNGEE. The CDR3 totals 14 residues. Trimming took 3 bases from V and 7 from J; bases not matched to a gene: 4. Here the CDR3 DNA reads TGTGCCAGCAGCGGACAGGGAGCCAATTCACCCCTCCACTTT. Protein sequence: CASSGQGANSPLHF.

The chain uses TRBV18 and TRBJ2-5; no clear D gene. Germline-derived CDR1 and CDR2 are KGHSH and LQKENI. CDR3 size: 13 residues. The V gene lost 4 bases and the J gene lost 4 bases, with 10 bases spanning the gap. The CDR3 DNA sequence: TGTGCCAGCTCACAAGTGACTGTAGAGACCCAGTACTTC. Translated: CASSQVTVETQYF.

The sample holds one count of this clone. The chain joins TRBV6-2 or TRBV6-3 to TRBJ2-5; D may be TRBD1 (6 bases). CDR3 length: 12 residues. Germline V CDR1 and CDR2: MNHEY, SVGEGT. Trimming left V 4 bases short and J 6 bases short, with 9 bases between. Here the CDR3 reads CASSFDRKTQYF. Here the CDR3 DNA reads TGTGCCAGCAGTTTCGACAGGAAGACCCAGTACTTC.

The chain is built from TRBV7-6 and TRBJ1-1, with 7 bases fitting TRBD1. Trimming cost V 5 bases and J 5 bases; bases outside gene matches: 8. The CDR3 has 14 amino acids. Germline CDR1 SGHVS, CDR2 FNYEAQ. Here the CDR3 DNA reads TGTGCCAGCAGCGAACAGGGGCGGTGGACTGAAGCTTTCTTT. Encoded protein: CASSEQGRWTEAFF.

The chain employs TRBV24-1 and TRBJ1-2, with 8 bases matching TRBD1. CDR1 is KGHDR and CDR2 is SFDVKD in the germline V gene. The J segment lost 6 bases and the V segment lost 7 bases, leaving 6 bases of the junction unmatched. The CDR3 spans 13 residues. The CDR3 nucleotides read TGTGCCACCAGCAGGACAGGGTATAATGGCTACACCTTC. Its translation: CATSRTGYNGYTF.

Only one count was recorded for this clone. The gene calls are TRBV23-1 and TRBJ2-5, with a tentative D call TRBD2 (6 bases). TRBV23-1 is classed as an ORF, of uncertain function. V shed 4 bases and J shed 5 bases, with 20 bases lying between them. The CDR3 sequence is 16 residues long. Here the CDR3 DNA reads TGCGCCAGCAGTCTTAAGGTCGGGGGTTGGTGGGAGACCCAGTACTTC. Translated, it gives CASSLKVGGWWETQYF.

The chain links TRBV24-1 to TRBJ2-3; 7 bases align to TRBD1. Trimming at V came to 3 bases and at J to 3 bases, leaving 17 bases not matched to a gene. The germline CDR1 and CDR2 sequences are KGHDR and SFDVKD. The length of the CDR3 is 19 residues. CDR3 nucleotides: TGTGCCACCAGTGATAGGAGACCATTCGGGACAGATCTTACAGATACGCAGTATTTT. Translation gives CATSDRRPFGTDLTDTQYF.